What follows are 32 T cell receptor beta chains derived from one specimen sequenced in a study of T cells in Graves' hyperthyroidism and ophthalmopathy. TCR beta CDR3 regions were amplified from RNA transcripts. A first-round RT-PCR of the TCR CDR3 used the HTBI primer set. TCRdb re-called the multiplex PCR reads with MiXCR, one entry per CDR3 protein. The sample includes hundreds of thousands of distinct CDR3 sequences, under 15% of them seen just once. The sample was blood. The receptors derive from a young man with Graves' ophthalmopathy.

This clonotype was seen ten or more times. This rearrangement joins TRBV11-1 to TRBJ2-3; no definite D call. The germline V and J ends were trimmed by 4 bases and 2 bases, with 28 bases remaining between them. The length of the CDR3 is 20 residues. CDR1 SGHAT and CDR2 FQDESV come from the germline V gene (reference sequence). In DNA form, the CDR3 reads TGTGCCAGCAGCTCCCCTGGGCACCCCCCACCCTTACTGAACACAGATACGCAGTATTTT. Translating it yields CASSSPGHPPPLLNTDTQYF.

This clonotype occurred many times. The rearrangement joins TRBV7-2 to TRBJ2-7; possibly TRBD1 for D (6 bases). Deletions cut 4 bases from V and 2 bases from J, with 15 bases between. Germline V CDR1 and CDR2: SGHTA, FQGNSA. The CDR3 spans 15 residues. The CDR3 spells CASSSQGGDPYEQYF. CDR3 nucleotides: TGTGCCAGCAGCTCACAGGGTGGGGATCCCTACGAGCAGTACTTC.

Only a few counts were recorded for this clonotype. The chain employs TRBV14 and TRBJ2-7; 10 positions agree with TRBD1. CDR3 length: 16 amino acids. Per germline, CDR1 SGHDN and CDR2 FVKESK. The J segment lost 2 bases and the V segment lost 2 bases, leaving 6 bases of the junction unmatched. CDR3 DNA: TGTGCCAGCAGCCAATCGACCGGGACAGGGGCCTACGAGCAGTACTTC. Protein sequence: CASSQSTGTGAYEQYF. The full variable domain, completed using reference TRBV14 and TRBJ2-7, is EAGVTQFPSHSVIEKGQTVTLRCDPISGHDNLYWYRRVMGKEIKFLLHFVKESKQDESGMPNNRFLAERTGGTYSTLKVQPAELEDSGVYFCASSQSTGTGAYEQYFGPGTRLTVT.

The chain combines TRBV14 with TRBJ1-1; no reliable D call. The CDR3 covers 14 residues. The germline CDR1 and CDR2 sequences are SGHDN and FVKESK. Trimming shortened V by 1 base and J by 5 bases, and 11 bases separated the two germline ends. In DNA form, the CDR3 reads TGTGCCAGCAGCCAAGCGGGATGGAAAACTGAAGCTTTCTTT. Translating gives CASSQAGWKTEAFF.

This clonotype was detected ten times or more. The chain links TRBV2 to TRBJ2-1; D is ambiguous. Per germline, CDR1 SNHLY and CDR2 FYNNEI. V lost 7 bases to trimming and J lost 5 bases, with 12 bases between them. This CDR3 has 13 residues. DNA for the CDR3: TGTGCCAGCACGGTTCGGCCGGACAATGAGCAGTTCTTC. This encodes CASTVRPDNEQFF.

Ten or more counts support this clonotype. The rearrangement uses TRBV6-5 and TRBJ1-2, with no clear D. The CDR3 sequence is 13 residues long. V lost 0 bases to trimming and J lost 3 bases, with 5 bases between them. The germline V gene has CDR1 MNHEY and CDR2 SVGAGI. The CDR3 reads CASSYSSYYGYTF. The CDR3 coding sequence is TGTGCCAGCAGTTACTCGAGTTACTATGGCTACACCTTC.

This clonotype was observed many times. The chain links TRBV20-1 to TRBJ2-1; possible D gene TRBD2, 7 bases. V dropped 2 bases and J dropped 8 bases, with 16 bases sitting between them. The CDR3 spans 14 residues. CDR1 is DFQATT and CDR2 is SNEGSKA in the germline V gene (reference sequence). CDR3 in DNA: TGCAGTGCTAGATTCCCCCGGGGGGCCTATGAGCAGTTCTTC. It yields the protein CSARFPRGAYEQFF.

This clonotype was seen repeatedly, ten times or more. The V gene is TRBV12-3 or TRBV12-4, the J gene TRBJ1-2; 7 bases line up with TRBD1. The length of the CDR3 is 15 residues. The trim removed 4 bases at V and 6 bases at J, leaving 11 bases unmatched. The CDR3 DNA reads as TGTGCCAGCAGTTCCGATTCCGGGACAGCGAATGGCTACACCTTC. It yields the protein CASSSDSGTANGYTF.

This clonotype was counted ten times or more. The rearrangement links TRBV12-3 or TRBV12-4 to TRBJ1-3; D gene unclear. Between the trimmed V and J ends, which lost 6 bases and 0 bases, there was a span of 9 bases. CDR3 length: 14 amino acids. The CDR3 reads CASSKEISGNTIYF. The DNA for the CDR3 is TGTGCCAGCAGCAAAGAAATCTCTGGAAACACCATATATTTT.

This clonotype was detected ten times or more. The CDR3 bases are TGTGCCAGCAGGGGTCAGTTCAATCAGCCCCAGCATTTT. It codes for CASRGQFNQPQHF. The chain joins TRBV27 to TRBJ1-5; unclear D gene. The V and J ends lost 6 bases and 3 bases respectively, with 9 bases between them. There are 13 residues in the CDR3. Germline assignment: CDR1 MNHEY and CDR2 SMNVEV (reference sequence).

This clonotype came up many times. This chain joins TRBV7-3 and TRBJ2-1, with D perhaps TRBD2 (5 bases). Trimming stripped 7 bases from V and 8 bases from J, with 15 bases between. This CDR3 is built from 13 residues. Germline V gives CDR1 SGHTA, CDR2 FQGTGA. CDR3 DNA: TGTGCCAGCACCCCCCCCGGTAGCGATGAGCAGTTCTTC. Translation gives CASTPPGSDEQFF.

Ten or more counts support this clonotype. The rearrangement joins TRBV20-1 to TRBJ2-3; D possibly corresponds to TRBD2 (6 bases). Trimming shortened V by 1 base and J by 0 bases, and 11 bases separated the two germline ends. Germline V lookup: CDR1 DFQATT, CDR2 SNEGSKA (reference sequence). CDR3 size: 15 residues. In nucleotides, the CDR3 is TGCAGTGCTAGAGGGAGGGTTCAGAGCACAGATACGCAGTATTTT. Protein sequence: CSARGRVQSTDTQYF.

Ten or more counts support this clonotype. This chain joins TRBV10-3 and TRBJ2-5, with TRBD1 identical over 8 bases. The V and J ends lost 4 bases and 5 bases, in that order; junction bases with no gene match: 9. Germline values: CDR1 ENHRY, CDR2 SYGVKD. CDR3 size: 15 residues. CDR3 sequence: CAISARTGLGETQYF. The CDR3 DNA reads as TGTGCCATCAGTGCAAGGACAGGGCTCGGGGAGACCCAGTACTTC.

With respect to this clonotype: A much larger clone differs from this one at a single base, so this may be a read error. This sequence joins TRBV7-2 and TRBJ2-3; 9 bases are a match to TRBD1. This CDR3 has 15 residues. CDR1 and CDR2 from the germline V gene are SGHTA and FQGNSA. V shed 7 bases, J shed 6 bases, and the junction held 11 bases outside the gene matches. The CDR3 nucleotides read TGTGCCAGCAACTTCCAGACAGGGGGGTCGGATACGCAGTATTTT. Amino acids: CASNFQTGGSDTQYF.

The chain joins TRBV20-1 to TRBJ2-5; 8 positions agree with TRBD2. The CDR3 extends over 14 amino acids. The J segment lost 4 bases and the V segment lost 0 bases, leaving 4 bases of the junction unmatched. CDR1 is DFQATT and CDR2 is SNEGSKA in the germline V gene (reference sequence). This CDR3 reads CSARDSGGVETQYF. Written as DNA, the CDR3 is TGCAGTGCTAGAGATTCGGGAGGGGTAGAGACCCAGTACTTC.

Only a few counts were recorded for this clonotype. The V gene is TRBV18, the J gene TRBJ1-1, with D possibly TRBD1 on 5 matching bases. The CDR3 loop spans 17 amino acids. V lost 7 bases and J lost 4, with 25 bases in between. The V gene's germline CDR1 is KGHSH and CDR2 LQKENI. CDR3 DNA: TGTGCCAGCTTACAGTCCCGATTGGGGGGGGGAGGCACTGAAGCTTTCTTT. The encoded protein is CASLQSRLGGGGTEAFF.

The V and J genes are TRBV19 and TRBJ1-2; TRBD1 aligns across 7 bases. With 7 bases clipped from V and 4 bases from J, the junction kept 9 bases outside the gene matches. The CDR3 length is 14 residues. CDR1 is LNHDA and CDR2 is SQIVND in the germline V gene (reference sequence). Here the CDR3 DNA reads TGTGCCAGTACCGACCCGGGACAGACCTATGGCTACACCTTC. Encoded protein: CASTDPGQTYGYTF.

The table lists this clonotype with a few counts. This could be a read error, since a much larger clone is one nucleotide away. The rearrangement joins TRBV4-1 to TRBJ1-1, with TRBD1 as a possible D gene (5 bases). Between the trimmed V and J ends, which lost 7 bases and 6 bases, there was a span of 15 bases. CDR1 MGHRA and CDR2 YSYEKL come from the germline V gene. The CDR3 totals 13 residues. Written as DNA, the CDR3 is TGCGCCAGCACACAGGTACCCAACGCTGAAGCTTTCTTT. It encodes CASTQVPNAEAFF.

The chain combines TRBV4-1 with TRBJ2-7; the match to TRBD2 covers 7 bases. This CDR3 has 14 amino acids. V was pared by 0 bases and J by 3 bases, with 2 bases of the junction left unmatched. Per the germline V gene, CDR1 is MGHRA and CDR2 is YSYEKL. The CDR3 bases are TGCGCCAGCAGCCAAGACAGGACTAGCTACGAGCAGTACTTC. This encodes CASSQDRTSYEQYF.

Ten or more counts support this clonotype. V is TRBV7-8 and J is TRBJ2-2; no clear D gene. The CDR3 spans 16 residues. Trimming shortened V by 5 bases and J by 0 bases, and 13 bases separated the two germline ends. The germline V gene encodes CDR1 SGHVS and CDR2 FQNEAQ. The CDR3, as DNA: TGTGCCAGCAGCAGAGGTGGTCCAACGAACACCGGGGAGCTGTTTTTT. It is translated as CASSRGGPTNTGELFF. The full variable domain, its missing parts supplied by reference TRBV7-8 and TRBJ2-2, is GAGVSQSPRYKVAKRGQDVALRCDPISGHVSLFWYQQALGQGPEFLTYFQNEAQLDKSGLPSDRFFAERPEGSVSTLKIQRTQQEDSAVYLCASSRGGPTNTGELFFGEGSRLTVL.

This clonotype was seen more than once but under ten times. The CDR3 sequence is CASSYTEDLYSGNTIYF. In DNA, the CDR3 is TGTGCCAGCAGTTACACTGAGGACTTATACTCTGGAAACACCATATATTTT. This chain connects TRBV6-5 to TRBJ1-3; D unresolved. Germline CDR1 is MNHEY and CDR2 is SVGAGI. The CDR3 is 17 amino acids. Trimming took off 2 bases at V and 0 bases at J, with 14 bases between the two ends.

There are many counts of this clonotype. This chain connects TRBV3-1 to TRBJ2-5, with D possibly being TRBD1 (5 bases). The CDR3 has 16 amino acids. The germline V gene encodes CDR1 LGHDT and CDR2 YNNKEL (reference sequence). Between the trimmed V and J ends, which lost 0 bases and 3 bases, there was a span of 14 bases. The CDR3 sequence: CASSQDSGPREETQYF. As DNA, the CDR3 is TGTGCCAGCAGCCAAGACTCCGGCCCCAGGGAAGAGACCCAGTACTTC.

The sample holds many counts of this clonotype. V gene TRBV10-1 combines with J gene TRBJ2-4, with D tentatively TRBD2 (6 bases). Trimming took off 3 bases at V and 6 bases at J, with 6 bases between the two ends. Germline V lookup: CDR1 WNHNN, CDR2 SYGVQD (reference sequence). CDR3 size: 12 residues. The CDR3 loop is CASSDGRNIQYF. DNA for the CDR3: TGCGCCAGCAGTGACGGGAGAAACATTCAGTACTTC.

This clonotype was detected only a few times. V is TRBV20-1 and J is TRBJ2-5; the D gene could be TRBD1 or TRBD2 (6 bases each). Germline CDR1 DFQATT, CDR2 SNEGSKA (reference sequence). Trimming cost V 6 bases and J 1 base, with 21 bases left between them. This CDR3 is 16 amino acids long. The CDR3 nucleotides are TGCAGTGCGATTGGGGGGACAACCGGTCTCCAAGAGACCCAGTACTTC. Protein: CSAIGGTTGLQETQYF.

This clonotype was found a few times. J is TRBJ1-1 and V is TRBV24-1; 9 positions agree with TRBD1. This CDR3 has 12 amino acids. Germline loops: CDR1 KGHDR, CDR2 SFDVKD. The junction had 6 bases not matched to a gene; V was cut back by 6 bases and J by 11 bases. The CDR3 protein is CATSSGTGNAFF. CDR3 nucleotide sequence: TGTGCCACCAGTTCCGGGACAGGGAATGCTTTCTTT.

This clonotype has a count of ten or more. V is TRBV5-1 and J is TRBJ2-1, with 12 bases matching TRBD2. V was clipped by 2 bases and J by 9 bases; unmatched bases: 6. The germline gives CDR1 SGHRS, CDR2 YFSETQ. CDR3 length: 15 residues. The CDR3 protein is CASSFFLAGGGEQFF. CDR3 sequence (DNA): TGCGCCAGCAGCTTCTTTCTAGCGGGGGGGGGTGAGCAGTTCTTC.

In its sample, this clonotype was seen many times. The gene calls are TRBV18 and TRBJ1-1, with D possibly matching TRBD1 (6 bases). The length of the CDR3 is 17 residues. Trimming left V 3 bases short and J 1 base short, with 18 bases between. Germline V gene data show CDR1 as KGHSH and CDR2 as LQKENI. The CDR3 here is CASSPYDRGGWNTEAFF. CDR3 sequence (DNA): TGTGCCAGCTCACCCTATGACCGGGGGGGCTGGAACACTGAAGCTTTCTTT.

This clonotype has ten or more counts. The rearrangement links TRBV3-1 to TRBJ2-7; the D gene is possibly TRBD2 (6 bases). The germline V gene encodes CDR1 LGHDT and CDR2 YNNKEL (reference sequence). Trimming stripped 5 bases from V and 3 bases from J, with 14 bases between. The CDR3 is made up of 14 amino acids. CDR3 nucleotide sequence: TGTGCCAGCAGCTCTCGGGGGTCTTACTACGAGCAGTACTTC. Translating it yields CASSSRGSYYEQYF.

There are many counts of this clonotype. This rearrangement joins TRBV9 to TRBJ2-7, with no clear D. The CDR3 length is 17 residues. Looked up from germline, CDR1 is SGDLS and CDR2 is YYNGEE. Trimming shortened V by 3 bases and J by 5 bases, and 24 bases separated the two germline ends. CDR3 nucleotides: TGTGCCAGCAGCGCCATATCCGTGAGCGTCAGCTCGCACGAGCAGTACTTC. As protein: CASSAISVSVSSHEQYF.

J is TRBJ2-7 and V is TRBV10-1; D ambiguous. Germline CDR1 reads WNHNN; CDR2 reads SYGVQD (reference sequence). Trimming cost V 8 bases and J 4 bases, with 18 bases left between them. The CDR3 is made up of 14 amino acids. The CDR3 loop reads CASSVDPAGYEQYF. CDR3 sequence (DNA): TGCGCCAGCTCGGTGGACCCCGCCGGGTACGAGCAGTACTTC.

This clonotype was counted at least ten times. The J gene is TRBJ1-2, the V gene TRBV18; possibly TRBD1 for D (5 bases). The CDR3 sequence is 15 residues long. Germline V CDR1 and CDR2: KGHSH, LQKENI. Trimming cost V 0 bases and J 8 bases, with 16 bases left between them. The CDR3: CASSPPKDGGLGYTF. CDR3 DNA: TGTGCCAGCTCACCACCAAAGGACGGGGGGTTAGGCTACACCTTC. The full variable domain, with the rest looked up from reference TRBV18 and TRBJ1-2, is NAGVMQNPRHLVRRRGQEARLRCSPMKGHSHVYWYRQLPEEGLKFMVYLQKENIIDESGMPKERFSAEFPKEGPSILRIQQVVRGDSAAYFCASSPPKDGGLGYTFGSGTRLTVV.

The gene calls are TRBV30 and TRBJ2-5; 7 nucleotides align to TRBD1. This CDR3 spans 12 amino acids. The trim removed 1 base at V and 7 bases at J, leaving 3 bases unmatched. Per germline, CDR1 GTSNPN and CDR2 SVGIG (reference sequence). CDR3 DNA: TGTGCCTGGAGTGACCCAGGGGGGACCCAGTACTTC. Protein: CAWSDPGGTQYF.